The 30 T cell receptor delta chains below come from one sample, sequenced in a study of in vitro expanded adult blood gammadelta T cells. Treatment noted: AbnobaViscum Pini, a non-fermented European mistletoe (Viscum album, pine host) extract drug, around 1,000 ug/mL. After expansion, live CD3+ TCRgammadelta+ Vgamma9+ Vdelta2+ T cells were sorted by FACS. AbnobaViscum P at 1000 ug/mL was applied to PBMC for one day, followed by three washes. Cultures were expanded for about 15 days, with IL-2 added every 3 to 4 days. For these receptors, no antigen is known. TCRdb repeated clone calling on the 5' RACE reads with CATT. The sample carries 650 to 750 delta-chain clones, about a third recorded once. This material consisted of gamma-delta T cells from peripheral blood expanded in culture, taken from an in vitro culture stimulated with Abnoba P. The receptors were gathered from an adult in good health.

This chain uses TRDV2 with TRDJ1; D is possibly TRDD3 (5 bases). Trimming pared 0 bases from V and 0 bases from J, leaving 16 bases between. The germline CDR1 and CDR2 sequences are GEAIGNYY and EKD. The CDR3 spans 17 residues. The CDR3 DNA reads TGTGCCTGTGACACCGTCGGCGCGGGGAAGTACACCGATAAACTCATCTTT. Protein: CACDTVGAGKYTDKLIF.

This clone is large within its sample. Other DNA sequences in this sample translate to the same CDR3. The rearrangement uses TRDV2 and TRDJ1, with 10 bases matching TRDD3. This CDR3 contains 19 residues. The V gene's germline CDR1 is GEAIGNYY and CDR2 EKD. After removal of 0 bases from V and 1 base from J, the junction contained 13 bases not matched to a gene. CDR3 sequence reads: CACDTVVRTGGSSTDKLIF. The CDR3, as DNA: TGTGCCTGTGACACCGTTGTGCGTACTGGGGGATCTAGCACCGATAAACTCATCTTT.

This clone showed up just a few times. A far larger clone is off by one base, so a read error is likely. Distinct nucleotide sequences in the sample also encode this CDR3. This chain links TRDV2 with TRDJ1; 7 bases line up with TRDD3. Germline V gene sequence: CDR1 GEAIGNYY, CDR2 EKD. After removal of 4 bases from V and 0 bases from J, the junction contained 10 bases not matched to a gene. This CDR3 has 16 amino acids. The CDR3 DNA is TGTGCCTGTGATACAGTACTGGGGACGTACACCGATAAACTCATCTTT. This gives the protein CACDTVLGTYTDKLIF.

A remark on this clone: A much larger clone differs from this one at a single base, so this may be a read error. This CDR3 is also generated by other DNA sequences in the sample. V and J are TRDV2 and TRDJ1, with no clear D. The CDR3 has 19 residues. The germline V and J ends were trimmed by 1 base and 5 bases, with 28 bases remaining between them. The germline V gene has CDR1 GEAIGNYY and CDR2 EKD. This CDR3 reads CACDTVALAEGDKSDKLIF. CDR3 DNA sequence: TGTGCCTGTGACACGGTAGCCCTTGCTGAGGGAGACAAATCTGATAAACTCATCTTT.

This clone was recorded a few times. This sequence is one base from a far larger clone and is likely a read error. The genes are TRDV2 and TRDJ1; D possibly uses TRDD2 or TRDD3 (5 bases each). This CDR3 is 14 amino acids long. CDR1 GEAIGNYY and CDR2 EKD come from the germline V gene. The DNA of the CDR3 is TGTGCCTGTGACCCCCTTCGGGGTACGGATAAACGCATCTTT. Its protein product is CACDPLRGTDKRIF.

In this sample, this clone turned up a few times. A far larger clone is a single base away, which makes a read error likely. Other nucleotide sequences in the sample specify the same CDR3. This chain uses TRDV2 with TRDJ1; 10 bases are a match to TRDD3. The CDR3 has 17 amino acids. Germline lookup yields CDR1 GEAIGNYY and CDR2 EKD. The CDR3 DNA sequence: TGCGCCTGTGACACCGTTCTGGGGGATAATTTACGCGATAAACTCATCTTT. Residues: CACDTVLGDNLRDKLIF.

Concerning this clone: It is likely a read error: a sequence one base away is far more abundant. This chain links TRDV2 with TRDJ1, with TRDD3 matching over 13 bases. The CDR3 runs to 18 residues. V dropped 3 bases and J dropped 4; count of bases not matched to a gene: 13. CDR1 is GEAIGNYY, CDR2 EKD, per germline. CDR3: CACDPTGGYGHHNDKLIF. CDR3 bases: TGTGCCTGTGACCCTACTGGGGGATACGGGCACCACAACGATAAACTCATCTTT.

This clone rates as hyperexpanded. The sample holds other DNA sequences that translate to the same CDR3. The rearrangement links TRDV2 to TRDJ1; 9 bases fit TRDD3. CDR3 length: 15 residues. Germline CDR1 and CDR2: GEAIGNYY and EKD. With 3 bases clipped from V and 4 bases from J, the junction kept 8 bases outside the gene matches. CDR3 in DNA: TGTGCCTGTGACGCCCTACTGGGGGAGAACGATAAACTCATCTTT. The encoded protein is CACDALLGENDKLIF.

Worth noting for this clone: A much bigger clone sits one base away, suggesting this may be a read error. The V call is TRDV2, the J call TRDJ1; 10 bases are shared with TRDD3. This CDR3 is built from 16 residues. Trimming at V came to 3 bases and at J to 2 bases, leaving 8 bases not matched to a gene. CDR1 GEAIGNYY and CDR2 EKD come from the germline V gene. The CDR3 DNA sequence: TGTGCCTGTGACGCCCTAGGGGGGGATACGACCGATAAACTCATCTTT. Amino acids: CACDALGGDTTDKLIF.

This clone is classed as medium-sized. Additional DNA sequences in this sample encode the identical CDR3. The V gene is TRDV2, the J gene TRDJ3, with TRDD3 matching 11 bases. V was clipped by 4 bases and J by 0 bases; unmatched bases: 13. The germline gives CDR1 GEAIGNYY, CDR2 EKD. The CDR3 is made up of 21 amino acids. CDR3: CACDTVHWGIGSSWDTRQMFF. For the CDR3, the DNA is TGTGCCTGTGATACCGTTCACTGGGGGATAGGCAGCTCCTGGGACACCCGACAGATGTTTTTC.

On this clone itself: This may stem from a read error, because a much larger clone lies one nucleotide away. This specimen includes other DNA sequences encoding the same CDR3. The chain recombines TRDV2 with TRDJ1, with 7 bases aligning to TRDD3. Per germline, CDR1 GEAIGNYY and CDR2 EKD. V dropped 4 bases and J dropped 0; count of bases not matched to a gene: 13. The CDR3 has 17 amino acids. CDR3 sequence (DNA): TGTGCCTGTGATGCCCTGGGGGTTAGCCCTAACACCGATAAACTCATCTTT. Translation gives CACDALGVSPNTDKLIF.

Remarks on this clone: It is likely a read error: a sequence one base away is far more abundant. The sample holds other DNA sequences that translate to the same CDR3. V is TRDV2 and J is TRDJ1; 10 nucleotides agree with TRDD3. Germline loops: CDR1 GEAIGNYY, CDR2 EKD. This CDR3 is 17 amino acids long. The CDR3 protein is CACDTVLGDNLRDKLIF. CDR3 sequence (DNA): TGTGCCTGTGACACCGTTCTGGGGGATAATTTACGCGATAAACTCATCTTC.

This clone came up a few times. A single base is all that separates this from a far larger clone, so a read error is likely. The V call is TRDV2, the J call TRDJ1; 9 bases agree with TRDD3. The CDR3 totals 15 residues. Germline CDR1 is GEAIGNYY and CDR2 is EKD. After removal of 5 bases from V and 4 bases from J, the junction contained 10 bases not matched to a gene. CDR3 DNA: TGTGCCTGTGGCGCCCTACTGGGGGAGAACGATAAACTCATCTTT. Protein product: CACGALLGENDKLIF.

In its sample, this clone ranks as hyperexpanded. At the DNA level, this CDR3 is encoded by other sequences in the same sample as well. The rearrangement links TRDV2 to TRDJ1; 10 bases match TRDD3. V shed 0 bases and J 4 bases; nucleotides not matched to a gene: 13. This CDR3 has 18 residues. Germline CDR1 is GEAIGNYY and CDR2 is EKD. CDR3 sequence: CACDTVGGLGDTGDKLIF. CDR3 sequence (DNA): TGTGCCTGTGACACCGTTGGAGGCTTGGGGGATACCGGCGATAAACTCATCTTT.

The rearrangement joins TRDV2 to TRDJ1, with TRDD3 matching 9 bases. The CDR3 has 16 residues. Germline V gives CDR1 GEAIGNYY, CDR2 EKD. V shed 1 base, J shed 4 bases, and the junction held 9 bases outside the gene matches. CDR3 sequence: CACDTVGDNLRDKLIF. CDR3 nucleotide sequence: TGTGCCTGTGACACGGTGGGGGATAATTTACGCGATAAACTCATCTTT.

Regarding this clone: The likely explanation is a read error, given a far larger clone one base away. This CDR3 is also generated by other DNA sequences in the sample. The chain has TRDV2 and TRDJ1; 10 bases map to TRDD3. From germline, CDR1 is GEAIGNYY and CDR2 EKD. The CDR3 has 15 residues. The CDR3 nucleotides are TGTGCATGTGACACGGTGGGGGATACATCCGATAAACTCATCTTT. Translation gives CACDTVGDTSDKLIF.

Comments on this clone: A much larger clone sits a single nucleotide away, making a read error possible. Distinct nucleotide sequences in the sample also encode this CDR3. This CDR3 is CACDTVSTGGYTTDKLIF. CDR3 in DNA: TGTGCCTGTGACACCGTTTCCACTGGGGGATACACTACCGATAAACTCATCTTT. This sequence joins TRDV2 and TRDJ1, with TRDD3 matching over 12 bases. J gave up 2 bases and V 0 bases, and 9 bases lay outside the gene matches. The CDR3 runs 18 residues. The germline V gene has CDR1 GEAIGNYY and CDR2 EKD.

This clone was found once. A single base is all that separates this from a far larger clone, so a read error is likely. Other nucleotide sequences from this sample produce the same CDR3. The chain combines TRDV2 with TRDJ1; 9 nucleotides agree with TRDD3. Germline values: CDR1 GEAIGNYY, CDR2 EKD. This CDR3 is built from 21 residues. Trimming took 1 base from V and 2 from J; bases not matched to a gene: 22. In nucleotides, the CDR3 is TGTGCCTGTGACACATGGACCTCAGGGGATACGCTCCGCGTTGGTACCGATAAACTCATCTTT. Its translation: CACDTWTSGDTLRVGTDKLIF.

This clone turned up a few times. CDR3: CSALTAQLFF. The CDR3 coding sequence is TGTAGTGCTTTGACAGCACAACTCTTCTTT. The J gene is TRDJ2, while no V gene call was made. CDR3 length: 10 amino acids.

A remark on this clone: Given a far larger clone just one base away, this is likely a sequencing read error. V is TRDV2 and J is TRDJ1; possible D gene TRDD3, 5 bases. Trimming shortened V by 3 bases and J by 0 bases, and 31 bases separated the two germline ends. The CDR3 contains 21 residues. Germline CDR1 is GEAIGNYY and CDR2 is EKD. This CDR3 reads CACDPLDRGSQDPNNTDKLIF. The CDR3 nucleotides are TGTGCCTGTGACCCCTTGGACCGGGGGTCCCAGGATCCAAACAACACCGATAAACTCATCTTT.

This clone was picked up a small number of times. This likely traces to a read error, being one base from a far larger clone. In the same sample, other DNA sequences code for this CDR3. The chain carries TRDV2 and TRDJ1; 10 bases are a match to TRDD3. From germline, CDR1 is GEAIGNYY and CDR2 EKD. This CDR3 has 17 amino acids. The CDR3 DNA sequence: TGTGCTTGTGACCCACTTTCGACTGGGGGATACACCGATAAACTCATCTTT. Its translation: CACDPLSTGGYTDKLIF.

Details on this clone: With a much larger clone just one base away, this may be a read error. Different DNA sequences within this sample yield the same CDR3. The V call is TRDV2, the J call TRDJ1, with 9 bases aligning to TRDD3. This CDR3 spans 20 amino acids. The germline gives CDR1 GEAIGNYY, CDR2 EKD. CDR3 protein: CACDALPTWVLLGDTDKLIF. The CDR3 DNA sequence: TGTGCCTGTGACGCCTTACCGACGTGGGTCCTACTGGGGGACACTGATAAACTCATCTTT.

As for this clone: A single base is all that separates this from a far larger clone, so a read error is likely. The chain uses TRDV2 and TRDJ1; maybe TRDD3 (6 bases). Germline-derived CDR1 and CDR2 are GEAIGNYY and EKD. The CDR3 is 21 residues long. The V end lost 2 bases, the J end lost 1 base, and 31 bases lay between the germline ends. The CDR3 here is CACDRIKVLREHAGITDKLIF. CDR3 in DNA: TGTGCCTGTGACAGGATCAAAGTACTGAGGGAACACGCGGGGATCACCGATAAACTCATCTTT.

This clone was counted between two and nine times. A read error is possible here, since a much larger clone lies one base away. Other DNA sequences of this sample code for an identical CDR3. The CDR3 sequence is CACDAVGTGGYIDKLIF. In DNA, the CDR3 is TGTGCCTGTGACGCCGTGGGTACTGGGGGATACATTGATAAACTCATCTTT. The gene calls are TRDV2 and TRDJ1; TRDD3 matches 12 bases. Trimming cost V 3 bases and J 5 bases; bases outside gene matches: 12. Germline V gene sequence: CDR1 GEAIGNYY, CDR2 EKD. The CDR3 is 17 residues long.

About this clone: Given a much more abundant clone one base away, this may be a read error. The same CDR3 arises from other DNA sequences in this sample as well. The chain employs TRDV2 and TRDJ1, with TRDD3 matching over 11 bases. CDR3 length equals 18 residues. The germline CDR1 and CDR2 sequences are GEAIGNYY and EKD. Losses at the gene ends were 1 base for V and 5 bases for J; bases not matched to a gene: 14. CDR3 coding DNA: TGTGCCTGTGACACGGTTTCGACTGGGGGATATCCTGCTGATAAACTCATCTTT. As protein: CACDTVSTGGYPADKLIF.

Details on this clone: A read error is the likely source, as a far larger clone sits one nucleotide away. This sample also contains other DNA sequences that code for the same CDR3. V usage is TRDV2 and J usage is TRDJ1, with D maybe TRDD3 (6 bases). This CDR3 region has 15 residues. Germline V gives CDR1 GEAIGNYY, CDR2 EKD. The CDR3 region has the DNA TGTGCCTGTGACACCGTGGGGGCTTACACAGATAAACTCATCTTT. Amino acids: CACDTVGAYTDKLIF.

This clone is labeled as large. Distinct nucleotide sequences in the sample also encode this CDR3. CDR3 amino acids: CACDTVLLGDTRRKLIF. CDR3 DNA: TGTGCCTGTGACACTGTCTTACTGGGGGATACGCGGAGGAAACTCATCTTT. V and J are TRDV2 and TRDJ1, with 13 bases that match TRDD3. CDR1 and CDR2 (germline): GEAIGNYY, EKD. The trim removed 1 base at V and 8 bases at J, leaving 12 bases unmatched. This CDR3 contains 17 residues.

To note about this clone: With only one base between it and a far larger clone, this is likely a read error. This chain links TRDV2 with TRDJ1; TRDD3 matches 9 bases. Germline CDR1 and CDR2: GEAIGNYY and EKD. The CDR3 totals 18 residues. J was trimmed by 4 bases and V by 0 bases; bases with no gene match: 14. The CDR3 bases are TGTGCCTGTGACACCGTTGGAGGCTTGGGGGATATCGGCGATAAACTCATCTTT. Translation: CACDTVGGLGDIGDKLIF.

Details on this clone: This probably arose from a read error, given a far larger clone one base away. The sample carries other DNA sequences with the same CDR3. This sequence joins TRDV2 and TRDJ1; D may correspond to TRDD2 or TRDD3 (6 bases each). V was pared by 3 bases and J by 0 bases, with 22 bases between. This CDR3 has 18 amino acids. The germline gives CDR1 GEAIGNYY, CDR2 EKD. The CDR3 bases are TGTGCCTGTGACGGCGTCCTACTGGGAGACGAGTACACCGATAAACTCATCTTT. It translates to CACDGVLLGDEYTDKLIF.

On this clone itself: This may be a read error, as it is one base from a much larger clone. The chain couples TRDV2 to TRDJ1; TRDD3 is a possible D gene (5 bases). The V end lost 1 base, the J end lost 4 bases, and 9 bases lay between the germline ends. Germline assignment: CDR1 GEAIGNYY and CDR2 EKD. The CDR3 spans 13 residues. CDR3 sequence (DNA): TGTGCCTGTGACACGTTTGGGATCGATAAACTCATCTTT. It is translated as CACDTFGIDKLIF.